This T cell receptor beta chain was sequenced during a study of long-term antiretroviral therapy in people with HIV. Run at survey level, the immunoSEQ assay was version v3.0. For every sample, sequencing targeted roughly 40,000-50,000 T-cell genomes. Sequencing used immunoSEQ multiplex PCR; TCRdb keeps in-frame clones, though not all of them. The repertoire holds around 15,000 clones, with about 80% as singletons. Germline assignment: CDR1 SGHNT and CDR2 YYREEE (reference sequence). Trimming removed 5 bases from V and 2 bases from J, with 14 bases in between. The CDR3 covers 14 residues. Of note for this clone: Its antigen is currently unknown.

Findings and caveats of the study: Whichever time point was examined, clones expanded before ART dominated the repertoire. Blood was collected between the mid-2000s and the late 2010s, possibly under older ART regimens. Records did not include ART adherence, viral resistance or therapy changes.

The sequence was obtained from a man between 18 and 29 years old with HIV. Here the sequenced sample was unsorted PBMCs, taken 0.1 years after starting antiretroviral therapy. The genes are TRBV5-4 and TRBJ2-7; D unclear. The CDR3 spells CASSHSTGTYEQYF. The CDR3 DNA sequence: TGTGCCAGCAGTCATTCGACTGGGACCTACGAGCAGTACTTC. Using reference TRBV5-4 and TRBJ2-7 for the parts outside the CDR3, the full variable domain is ETGVTQSPTHLIKTRGQQVTLRCSSQSGHNTVSWYQQALGQGPQFIFQYYREEENGRGNFPPRFSGLQFPNYSSELNVNALELDDSALYLCASSHSTGTYEQYFGPGTRLTVT.